The clone carrying this T cell receptor beta chain was picked up one time. Its antigen is as yet unknown. This sample is drawn from a study of long-term antiretroviral therapy in people with HIV. Prior to DNA extraction, the samples held about 0.9-11 million cryopreserved PBMC. Study observations and caveats: The blood, collected between about 2004 and 2018, was possibly taken under older ART regimens. The study found that diversity rose after ART but stayed below transplant donor controls. It was not possible to obtain data on ART adherence, viral resistance or therapy changes.

The authors ran the immunoSEQ assay, v3.0, at survey level. Sequencing used immunoSEQ multiplex PCR; TCRdb keeps in-frame clones, though not all of them. The sample consists of about 6,500 clones, around 85% of them appearing once. This receptor was identified in a woman aged 50 to 65 with HIV. Sequencing used unsorted PBMCs, obtained 3.7 years after starting antiretroviral therapy.

CDR3 sequence: CASSPGTSGNPLKETQYF. CDR3 nucleotide sequence: TGTGCCAGCAGCCCCGGGACTAGCGGGAACCCCTTAAAAGAGACCCAGTACTTC. The chain carries TRBV7-3 and TRBJ2-5; 13 nucleotides align to TRBD2. Germline V gene data show CDR1 as SGHTA and CDR2 as FQGTGA. The junction had 12 bases not matched to a gene; V was cut back by 5 bases and J by 3 bases. The CDR3 covers 18 residues. Drawing the rest from reference TRBV7-3 and TRBJ2-5, the complete variable domain is GAGVSQTPSNKVTEKGKYVELRCDPISGHTALYWYRQSLGQGPEFLIYFQGTGAADDSGLPNDRFFAVRPEGSVSTLKIQRTERGDSAVYLCASSPGTSGNPLKETQYFGPGTRLLVL.